Listed below are T cell receptor beta chains from one sample, sequenced in a study of OX40 agonist ivuxolimab in advanced cancers. Clones were read by immunoSEQ multiplex PCR, and TCRdb kept only the in-frame ones, dropping some. This sample has approximately 64,000 clones; about nine tenths occur once, and the top ten carry 0.67%. Specimen: CD4+ or CD8+ T cells sorted from blood, collected in a trial of the OX40 agonist ivuxolimab. These receptors all stem from an adult with an advanced solid tumor such as melanoma, head and neck, liver or kidney cancer. Each CDR3 is given without its conserved first and last residue. The order of the fields is V gene, clone size, CDR3 protein. The size entry is marked missing in some rows and otherwise reads once, few, many or a size class.

>TRBV27|.
ASSLARGITF
>TRBV7-3|.
ASSRQGAGGANVLT
>TRBV2|.
ASSGEGTGANVLT
>TRBV30|.
AWSVRGSGADTQY
>TRBV19|.
ASSMGTGGRANTEAF
>TRBV5-6|.
ASSSQINEQF
>TRBV4-1|medium-sized
ASSQAVEQGLSYEQY
>TRBV7-2|.
ASSFWDRSEAF
>TRBV18|.
ASSQVGRGQNTEAF
>TRBV9|.
ASSVMIPGAGGYT
>TRBV28|.
ASSLGARGGDTQY
>TRBV6-1|.
ASSEGQGPYGYT
>TRBV19|.
ASSAQSVQPQH
>TRBV7-9|once
ASSMGTGGDGYT
>TRBV6-4|.
ASSDYDREGFSEIGEEKLF
>TRBV9|.
ASSVLLGETQY
>TRBV5-1|.
ASSLRQGGQPQH
>TRBV19|.
ASSRVAESSYEQY
>TRBV7-9|.
ASSFHQADEQF
>TRBV19|.
ASSRTDGTSTDTQY
>TRBV10-1|.
ASSPRAGGSYNEQF
>TRBV9|.
ASSPGTVDGYT
>TRBV29-1|.
SVRTTGSYEQY